One sample yielded the 14 T cell receptor beta chains listed below, sequenced in a study of vaccination and CD4 T cells after COVID-19. The study sequenced cultured CD4+ T cell DNA using the Oncomine TCR Beta short-read assay. Each CDR3 protein gets one entry after TCRdb re-called the PCR reads with MiXCR. Among about 15,000 distinct CDR3 sequences listed, under 60% were seen once. The treatment here: roughly ten-day PBMC culture with coronavirus spike peptide pools or control peptides (ViraFEST assay). What these receptors recognize is not known. This specimen was CD4+ T cells from blood, cultured in vitro, taken before SARS-CoV-2 vaccination. All receptors come from a human donor who had recovered from COVID-19.

This rearrangement joins TRBV25-1 to TRBJ2-5; 13 nucleotides align to TRBD2. With V trimmed by 4 bases and J by 4 bases, 6 bases remained unmatched. Germline V gene lookup returns CDR1 MGHDK and CDR2 SYGVNS. CDR3 length equals 16 residues. CDR3 coding DNA: TGTGCCAGCAGTGCCACACTAGCGGGAGGGGTAGAGACCCAGTACTTC. The encoded protein is CASSATLAGGVETQYF.

The sample holds a few counts of this clonotype. The chain carries TRBV6-4 and TRBJ1-1, with a weak D call TRBD1 (5 bases). In germline, CDR1 is MRHNA, CDR2 SNTAGT. Trimming cost V 2 bases and J 2 bases, with 6 bases left between them. The CDR3 runs 13 residues. The CDR3 bases are TGTGCCAGCAGTGACCGGGACAACACTGAAGCTTTCTTT. The encoded protein is CASSDRDNTEAFF.

This sequence joins TRBV20-1 and TRBJ2-1; 8 bases fit TRBD2. CDR1 is DFQATT and CDR2 is SNEGSKA in the germline V gene (reference sequence). There are 17 residues in the CDR3. V trimming: 0 bases; J trimming: 10 bases; junction bases outside the gene matches: 17. CDR3 DNA sequence: TGCAGTGCTAGAGATGGCCCCGGCGGGAGGAGTACAGGAGAGCAGTTCTTC. Translating it yields CSARDGPGGRSTGEQFF.

This clonotype came up a few times. The J gene is TRBJ1-5, the V gene TRBV10-2; tentative D call: TRBD1 (5 bases). Per the germline V gene, CDR1 is WSHSY and CDR2 is SAAADI. Trimming left V 6 bases short and J 4 bases short, with 16 bases between. The CDR3 extends over 15 amino acids. The CDR3: CASRDGQIPNQPQHF. Written as DNA, the CDR3 is TGCGCCAGCAGAGATGGACAAATTCCAAATCAGCCCCAGCATTTT.

This clonotype was detected only a few times. This chain uses TRBV7-2 with TRBJ2-5; perhaps TRBD2 as D (6 bases). Germline lookup yields CDR1 SGHTA and CDR2 FQGNSA. The V gene lost 5 bases and the J gene lost 5 bases, with 9 bases spanning the gap. The CDR3 consists of 12 residues. The DNA of the CDR3 is TGTGCCAGCAGCGGGAGGATGGAGACCCAGTACTTC. Encoded protein: CASSGRMETQYF.

In this sample, this clonotype turned up a few times. The chain employs TRBV20-1 and TRBJ1-6; TRBD1 matches at 8 bases. Germline CDR1 DFQATT, CDR2 SNEGSKA (reference sequence). CDR3 length equals 12 residues. The V segment lost 6 bases and the J segment 7 bases; nucleotides outside the gene matches: 2. The CDR3 DNA reads TGCAGTGCCAGGGACAGGAATTCACCCCTCCACTTT. Its protein product is CSARDRNSPLHF.

The chain carries TRBV7-8 and TRBJ2-1, with a possible D match to TRBD2 (6 bases). V shed 5 bases and J shed 6 bases, with 20 bases lying between them. The CDR3 runs 16 residues. The germline CDR1 and CDR2 sequences are SGHVS and FQNEAQ. The CDR3 DNA follows: TGTGCCAGCAGCCCGTTTGGGGTAGCGGCGGTCAATGAGCAGTTCTTC. Translated, it gives CASSPFGVAAVNEQFF.

This chain connects TRBV27 to TRBJ1-6, with D possibly matching TRBD1 (6 bases). Germline CDR1 reads MNHEY; CDR2 reads SMNVEV (reference sequence). V gave up 6 bases and J gave up 1 base, with 16 bases separating them. The CDR3 spans 17 residues. CDR3 DNA: TGTGCCAGCAGCCGAATAATGGGGGCTTCCTATAATTCACCCCTCCACTTT. Protein: CASSRIMGASYNSPLHF.

This clonotype was detected once. This chain links TRBV20-1 with TRBJ2-1; 7 bases match TRBD2. There are 14 residues in the CDR3. Germline V gene lookup returns CDR1 DFQATT and CDR2 SNEGSKA (reference sequence). V dropped 1 base and J dropped 4; count of bases not matched to a gene: 4. CDR3 coding DNA: TGCAGTGCTAGAGGACTAGCCGGATACAATGAGCAGTTCTTC. Translation gives CSARGLAGYNEQFF.

V and J are TRBV30 and TRBJ2-6; D might be TRBD1 (6 bases). Trimming shortened V by 0 bases and J by 2 bases, and 11 bases separated the two germline ends. Germline V gene data show CDR1 as GTSNPN and CDR2 as SVGIG (reference sequence). The CDR3 is made up of 16 amino acids. CDR3 in DNA: TGTGCCTGGAGTGTACCCAGGGGCGCTGGGGCCAACGTCCTGACTTTC. Its protein is CAWSVPRGAGANVLTF.

This clonotype turned up a few times. The chain couples TRBV2 to TRBJ1-5; tentatively, D is TRBD1 (5 bases). Trimming shortened V by 7 bases and J by 1 base, and 8 bases separated the two germline ends. CDR1 is SNHLY, CDR2 FYNNEI, per germline. This CDR3 has 13 amino acids. Here the CDR3 DNA reads TGTGCCAGCACCCAGGGAAGCAATCAGCCCCAGCATTTT. It encodes CASTQGSNQPQHF.

About this clonotype itself: The missing conserved phenylalanine or tryptophan at the end of this CDR3 makes a read error likely. The chain couples TRBV27 to TRBJ2-3; D not resolved. Trimming stripped 10 bases from V and 0 bases from J, with 11 bases between. Germline CDR1 MNHEY, CDR2 SMNVEV (reference sequence). This CDR3 is 13 amino acids long. The DNA for the CDR3 is TGTGCCAACATTGGATGGAGCACAGATACGCAGTATGTT. Protein: CANIGWSTDTQYV.

The J gene is TRBJ2-7, the V gene TRBV7-2, with 7 bases aligning to TRBD2. Germline CDR1 is SGHTA and CDR2 is FQGNSA. Trimming at V came to 3 bases and at J to 0 bases, leaving 2 bases not matched to a gene. This CDR3 spans 14 amino acids. The CDR3 DNA reads TGTGCCAGCAGCTTCGGCGGGAGCTCCTACGAGCAGTACTTC. Translated: CASSFGGSSYEQYF.

The chain employs TRBV5-6 and TRBJ2-5, with TRBD2 identical over 8 bases. Trimming took 0 bases from V and 1 from J; bases not matched to a gene: 8. Germline-derived CDR1 and CDR2 are SGHDT and YYEEEE. This CDR3 region has 17 residues. CDR3 region: CASSLAGLAGVQETQYF. The CDR3 DNA is TGTGCCAGCAGCTTGGCCGGACTAGCAGGAGTCCAAGAGACCCAGTACTTC.